This TCR beta chain was captured by sequencing in a study of T cell repertoires in cytomegalovirus infection. Whole-study context: In public TCR beta signatures, there were indications of both CMV infection and matching HLA type.

TCRdb re-called the reads with MiXCR, one entry per CDR3 protein. Among some 300,000 distinct CDR3 sequences listed, around 10% were seen once. Worth noting for this clonotype: Its antigen is not known.

Study results and limitations: Within the response measured ex vivo, HLA-C-restricted CMV-specific TCR beta clonotypes were dominant. Individuals carrying CMV plus the relevant HLA were identified by cumulative frequency of public TCR beta families.

The source of this sequence is a human donor in good health (CMV status not recorded). Some clones in this sample may be carry-over from other donors' samples. The sample was PBMCs.

This chain's CDR3 is CASSNLRPGTSASDTQYF. The CDR3 region has the DNA TGTGCCAGCAGCAACCTTCGTCCGGGGACTAGCGCCTCAGATACGCAGTATTTT. J is TRBJ2-3 and V is TRBV28, with 10 bases lining up with TRBD2. This CDR3 spans 18 amino acids. V gave up 6 bases and J gave up 4 bases; unmatched junction bases: 16. Germline CDR1 MDHEN, CDR2 SYDVKM.